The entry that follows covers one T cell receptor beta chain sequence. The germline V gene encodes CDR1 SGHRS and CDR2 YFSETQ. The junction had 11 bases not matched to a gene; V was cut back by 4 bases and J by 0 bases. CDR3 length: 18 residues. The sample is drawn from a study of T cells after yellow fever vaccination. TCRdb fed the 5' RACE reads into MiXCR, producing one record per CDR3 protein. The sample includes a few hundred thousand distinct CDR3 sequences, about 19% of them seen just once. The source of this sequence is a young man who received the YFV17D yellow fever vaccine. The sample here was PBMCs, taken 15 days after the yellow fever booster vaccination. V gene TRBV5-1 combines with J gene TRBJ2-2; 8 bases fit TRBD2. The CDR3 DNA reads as TGCGCCAGCAGCATCGGACTAGCTGCGAATCCGAACACCGGGGAGCTGTTTTTT. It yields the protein CASSIGLAANPNTGELFF.